Each of the 6 T cell receptor beta chains below was sequenced from the same sample in a study of CD8+ T cells in alopecia areata. As for treatment: oral pan-JAK inhibitor, 5-10 mg twice daily. After isolation, RNA underwent reverse transcription to generate cDNA as the sequencing template. The data were produced by immunoSEQ multiplex PCR, yet TCRdb's version contains in-frame clones alone and is incomplete. Among 150,000 to 200,000 clones listed, 50% to 60% were seen once. The sequences come from CD4+ T cells sorted from blood, collected at week 4, from a patient treated with tofacitinib. Source of these receptors: a human donor with alopecia areata.

About this clone itself: Germline is not matched at one junction end, which may reflect a read error. The CDR3 coding sequence is TGCGCCAGCAGCTCCCCGGGGGCGTTATCCTCCAATGAGCAGTTCTTC. This gives the protein CASSSPGALSSNEQFF. The chain couples TRBV4-1 to TRBJ2-1, with D possibly being TRBD1 or TRBD2 (6 bases each). Germline CDR1 reads MGHRA; CDR2 reads YSYEKL. This CDR3 has 16 residues.

The chain has TRBV9 and TRBJ2-2; D ambiguous. This CDR3 has 13 residues. Germline CDR1 SGDLS, CDR2 YYNGEE. The V gene lost 0 bases and the J gene lost 5 bases, with 5 bases spanning the gap. CDR3 residues: CASSVGRTGELFF. The CDR3 coding sequence is TGTGCCAGCAGCGTAGGTAGAACCGGGGAGCTGTTTTTT.

The J gene is TRBJ1-3, the V gene TRBV5-6; 7 bases match TRBD1. This CDR3 is built from 15 residues. V was pared by 0 bases and J by 8 bases, with 8 bases of the junction left unmatched. Per the germline V gene, CDR1 is SGHDT and CDR2 is YYEEEE. The CDR3 is CASSLVGQLRDTIYF. The CDR3 DNA is TGTGCCAGCAGCTTGGTGGGACAGCTTAGGGACACCATATATTTT.

CDR3 bases: TGTGCCATCACCCCGGACAGGGAGGGTTCACCCCTCCACTTT. Amino acid sequence: CAITPDREGSPLHF. V is TRBV10-3 and J is TRBJ1-6, with 8 bases matching TRBD1. Trimming removed 7 bases from V and 9 bases from J; junction bases left unmatched: 8. The CDR3 is 14 amino acids. Germline lookup yields CDR1 ENHRY and CDR2 SYGVKD.

This chain joins TRBV29-1 and TRBJ1-1; D remains unclear. Per germline, CDR1 SQVTM and CDR2 ANQGSEA. CDR3 length equals 13 residues. Trimming cost V 4 bases and J 1 base, with 10 bases left between them. The CDR3 region has the DNA TGCAGCGTTGGAGTCCTGAGGAACACTGAAGCTTTCTTT. This sequence encodes CSVGVLRNTEAFF. Filled out from reference TRBV29-1 and TRBJ1-1, the complete variable domain reads SAVISQKPSRDICQRGTSLTIQCQVDSQVTMMFWYRQQPGQSLTLIATANQGSEATYESGFVIDKFPISRPNLTFSTLTVSNMSPEDSSIYLCSVGVLRNTEAFFGQGTRLTVV.

The chain joins TRBV5-1 to TRBJ2-3; tentatively, D is TRBD1 (5 bases). This CDR3 has 14 amino acids. Germline V gives CDR1 SGHRS, CDR2 YFSETQ. The germline V and J ends were trimmed by 4 bases and 2 bases, with 11 bases remaining between them. The CDR3 here is CASSLQEFTDTQYF. The CDR3 coding sequence is TGCGCCAGCAGCCTACAGGAGTTCACAGATACGCAGTATTTT.